One and the same sample provided the 8 T cell receptor beta chains below, sequenced in a study of radiotherapy plus CTLA-4 blockade in lung cancer. Clones were sequenced by immunoSEQ multiplex PCR, and TCRdb holds only the in-frame ones, with some missing. Among 89,000 or so clones listed, 82% were seen once. The sample here was peripheral blood, taken from a patient treated with radiotherapy plus ipilimumab. The receptors here all came from a human donor with non-small cell lung cancer who had a partial response to radiotherapy plus ipilimumab.

The CDR3 loop is CASALRDSSNEKLFF. Written as DNA, the CDR3 is TGTGCCAGCGCCCTCAGGGACTCATCAAATGAAAAACTGTTTTTT. This sequence joins TRBV13 and TRBJ1-4, with a tentative D call TRBD1 (5 bases). Trimming removed 8 bases from V and 5 bases from J, with 18 bases in between. The germline gives CDR1 PRHDT, CDR2 FYEKMQ (reference sequence). The CDR3 is 15 residues long. Supplemented by reference TRBV13 and TRBJ1-4, the full variable domain reads AAGVIQSPRHLIKEKRETATLKCYPIPRHDTVYWYQQGPGQDPQFLISFYEKMQSDKGSIPDRFSAQQFSDYHSELNMSSLELGDSALYFCASALRDSSNEKLFFGSGTQLSVL.

The rearrangement links TRBV5-1 to TRBJ2-7; TRBD2 matches at 13 bases. After removal of 3 bases from V and 7 bases from J, the junction contained 7 bases not matched to a gene. The germline V gene has CDR1 SGHRS and CDR2 YFSETQ. The CDR3 has 15 residues. The CDR3 sequence is CASSWTSGSSGEQYF. CDR3 sequence (DNA): TGCGCCAGCAGCTGGACTAGCGGGAGTTCGGGGGAGCAGTACTTC.

This rearrangement joins TRBV5-6 to TRBJ2-1; 8 bases align to TRBD1. The CDR3 covers 16 residues. V lost 5 bases to trimming and J lost 3 bases; unmatched junction nucleotides: 10. Germline V gene lookup returns CDR1 SGHDT and CDR2 YYEEEE. The CDR3 here is CASSWTGSNLYNEQFF. CDR3 in DNA: TGTGCCAGCAGTTGGACAGGGTCGAACCTCTACAATGAGCAGTTCTTC.

The chain links TRBV23-1 to TRBJ2-7; 10 bases match TRBD1. TRBV23-1 is classed as an ORF, of uncertain function. J was trimmed by 3 bases and V by 7 bases; bases with no gene match: 6. CDR3 size: 14 residues. CDR3 in amino acids: CASKGQGNNYEQYF. The CDR3 coding sequence is TGCGCCAGCAAGGGACAGGGGAATAACTACGAGCAGTACTTC.

This clone was seen only a few times. The chain carries TRBV19 and TRBJ1-1; the D gene is possibly TRBD1 (5 bases). Germline V lookup: CDR1 LNHDA, CDR2 SQIVND (reference sequence). V was pared by 3 bases and J by 4 bases, with 9 bases between. This CDR3 is 13 amino acids long. The CDR3 region has the DNA TGTGCCAGTAGTATTTGGCAGGGCACTGAAGCTTTCTTT. This gives the protein CASSIWQGTEAFF.

This clone was found once. The chain uses TRBV5-8 and TRBJ2-1; D unclear. Trimming took off 2 bases at V and 8 bases at J, with 8 bases between the two ends. The length of the CDR3 is 12 residues. Germline V gene lookup returns CDR1 SGHTS and CDR2 YDEGEE. CDR3 DNA: TGTGCCAGCAGCTTACGACATGATGAGCAGTTCTTC. Translation: CASSLRHDEQFF.

The chain employs TRBV21-1 and TRBJ2-5; the D call TRBD1 from the table was never checked on the DNA. TRBV21-1 is recorded as a pseudogene. The CDR3 runs to 14 residues. CDR3 bases: TGTGCCAGCAGCATCTCAGGGGTGAAGGAGACCCAGTACTTC. Amino acids: CASSISGVKETQYF.

CDR3 region: CASSELGTGPYEQYF. The DNA for the CDR3 is TGTGCCAGCAGTGAATTAGGGACAGGCCCCTACGAGCAGTACTTC. V is TRBV25-1 and J is TRBJ2-7; 8 nucleotides agree with TRBD1. Germline V gene lookup returns CDR1 MGHDK and CDR2 SYGVNS. The CDR3 spans 15 residues. Trimming cost V 1 base and J 2 bases; bases outside gene matches: 4.